Following are 32 T cell receptor beta chains from one sample sequenced in a study of blood T cell repertoires in COVID-19. Assay used: immunoSEQ multiplex PCR; TCRdb lists only in-frame clones, some missing. The table shows about 140,000 clones, with 76% occurring only once. Sequenced: peripheral blood. All receptors come from a man aged 60 to 75 with acute or convalescent COVID-19.

The CDR3 protein is CASSRDTNSYEQYF. The CDR3 DNA reads TGTGCCAGCAGTAGGGACACCAACTCCTACGAGCAGTACTTC. V is TRBV6-5 and J is TRBJ2-7; D is perhaps TRBD1 (6 bases). This CDR3 has 14 amino acids. CDR1 is MNHEY, CDR2 SVGAGI, per germline. Trimming pared 5 bases from V and 0 bases from J, leaving 11 bases between.

The rearrangement joins TRBV18 to TRBJ1-1; 11 bases align to TRBD1. Germline lookup yields CDR1 KGHSH and CDR2 LQKENI. The ends lost 3 bases at V and 4 bases at J; junction bases unmatched: 4. The CDR3 is 15 residues long. The CDR3 DNA sequence: TGTGCCAGCTCACCCTGGACAGGGGGCGGCACTGAAGCTTTCTTT. This translates into CASSPWTGGGTEAFF.

The rearrangement joins TRBV28 to TRBJ2-3; 7 bases align to TRBD2. Germline V gene sequence: CDR1 MDHEN, CDR2 SYDVKM. The CDR3 sequence is 15 residues long. V lost 3 bases to trimming and J lost 6 bases; unmatched junction nucleotides: 9. CDR3 residues: CASSFWGEGLDTQYF. CDR3 nucleotide sequence: TGTGCCAGCAGTTTCTGGGGGGAGGGCCTGGATACGCAGTATTTT. Full variable domain (remainder filled in from reference TRBV28 and TRBJ2-3): DVKVTQSSRYLVKRTGEKVFLECVQDMDHENMFWYRQDPGLGLRLIYFSYDVKMKEKGDIPEGYSVSREKKERFSLILESASTNQTSMYLCASSFWGEGLDTQYFGPGTRLTVL.

V gene TRBV10-3 combines with J gene TRBJ1-3; unclear D gene. In germline, CDR1 is ENHRY, CDR2 SYGVKD. The CDR3 runs to 13 residues. Trimming removed 3 bases from V and 3 bases from J, with 6 bases in between. The CDR3 coding sequence is TGTGCCATCAGTGAAAGAGATGGAAACACCATATATTTT. Encoded protein: CAISERDGNTIYF.

The chain is built from TRBV4-1 and TRBJ2-5; 9 bases are shared with TRBD2. The germline gives CDR1 MGHRA, CDR2 YSYEKL. The CDR3 is made up of 14 amino acids. V lost 4 bases, J lost 1 base, and 1 base stayed unmatched. DNA of the CDR3: TGCGCCAGCAGCCCGGGACTAGCCCAAGAGACCCAGTACTTC. Residues: CASSPGLAQETQYF.

The chain recombines TRBV10-3 with TRBJ2-7, with a possible D match to TRBD1 (5 bases). This CDR3 is 14 amino acids long. The V end lost 7 bases, the J end lost 5 bases, and 18 bases lay between the germline ends. Germline CDR1 is ENHRY and CDR2 is SYGVKD. For the CDR3, the DNA is TGTGCCATCACTCAAGGACCAGGGAACCACGAGCAGTACTTC. It yields the protein CAITQGPGNHEQYF.

The V and J genes are TRBV28 and TRBJ1-2; 9 nucleotides align to TRBD1. V dropped 6 bases and J dropped 4; count of bases not matched to a gene: 3. CDR3 size: 13 residues. CDR1 MDHEN and CDR2 SYDVKM come from the germline V gene. The CDR3 loop is CASRPGQGYGYTF. The CDR3 DNA follows: TGTGCCAGCAGACCGGGACAGGGCTATGGCTACACCTTC.

This clone appeared a few times. The chain couples TRBV20-1 to TRBJ2-7; D may be TRBD2 (5 bases). CDR3 length: 11 amino acids. Trimming left V 7 bases short and J 3 bases short, with 10 bases between. Looked up from germline, CDR1 is DFQATT and CDR2 is SNEGSKA (reference sequence). Here the CDR3 reads CSVSRDYEQYF. As DNA, the CDR3 is TGCAGTGTTAGCCGGGACTACGAGCAGTACTTC.

This chain joins TRBV12-5 and TRBJ2-3; unclear D gene. Germline assignment: CDR1 LGHNT and CDR2 FRNRAP. This CDR3 spans 12 amino acids. V was pared by 3 bases and J by 6 bases, with 7 bases between. This CDR3 is CASGLELDTQYF. CDR3 nucleotide sequence: TGTGCTAGTGGTTTAGAACTGGATACGCAGTATTTT.

The V gene is TRBV5-6, the J gene TRBJ1-3; D unclear. The length of the CDR3 is 14 residues. Trimming left V 2 bases short and J 1 base short, with 7 bases between. CDR1 is SGHDT, CDR2 YYEEEE, per germline. CDR3 amino acids: CASSFFSSGNTIYF. For the CDR3, the DNA is TGTGCCAGCAGCTTTTTTTCTTCTGGAAACACCATATATTTT.

The chain links TRBV7-8 to TRBJ1-1; 8 nucleotides match TRBD1. The V segment lost 5 bases and the J segment 3 bases; nucleotides outside the gene matches: 5. Germline CDR1 is SGHVS and CDR2 is FQNEAQ. CDR3 length equals 14 residues. CDR3 nucleotides: TGTGCCAGCAGCGAAGGACAGGGTTACACTGAAGCTTTCTTT. Its protein is CASSEGQGYTEAFF.

There are a few counts of this clone. V usage is TRBV5-1 and J usage is TRBJ2-1; 14 bases align to TRBD2. The CDR3 has 16 residues. J gave up 6 bases and V 5 bases, and 7 bases lay outside the gene matches. Germline V gene data show CDR1 as SGHRS and CDR2 as YFSETQ. The DNA for the CDR3 is TGCGCCAGCAGGGTTGGGGGACTAGCGGGAGTCAATGAGCAGTTCTTC. It is translated as CASRVGGLAGVNEQFF.

This clone was seen only once. The chain has TRBV5-6 and TRBJ1-2; D remains unclear. V gave up 0 bases and J gave up 1 base, with 4 bases separating them. This CDR3 spans 13 amino acids. Germline V CDR1 and CDR2: SGHDT, YYEEEE. DNA of the CDR3: TGTGCCAGCAGCTTGGATATTAACTATGGCTACACCTTC. Protein product: CASSLDINYGYTF.

V is TRBV24-1 and J is TRBJ2-5, with TRBD2 matching over 9 bases. The CDR3 is 15 residues long. The ends lost 2 bases at V and 5 bases at J; junction bases unmatched: 5. Germline CDR1 reads KGHDR; CDR2 reads SFDVKD. In DNA, the CDR3 is TGTGCCACCAGTGATTCGCGGGAGGGCTCGGAGACCCAGTACTTC. Its protein is CATSDSREGSETQYF.

The chain combines TRBV27 with TRBJ2-7; D not certain. Germline V gives CDR1 MNHEY, CDR2 SMNVEV (reference sequence). Trimming removed 8 bases from V and 0 bases from J, with 8 bases in between. The CDR3 has 12 amino acids. In DNA, the CDR3 is TGTGCCAGCCGACGGAGCTCCTACGAGCAGTACTTC. Translated: CASRRSSYEQYF.

This sequence joins TRBV5-1 and TRBJ2-7; TRBD2 matches 7 bases. The CDR3 length is 14 residues. V gave up 1 base and J gave up 2 bases; unmatched junction bases: 3. The V gene's germline CDR1 is SGHRS and CDR2 YFSETQ. CDR3 in amino acids: CASSLPTSTYEQYF. For the CDR3, the DNA is TGCGCCAGCAGCTTGCCGACTAGCACCTACGAGCAGTACTTC.

The chain links TRBV6-5 to TRBJ2-1; 9 positions agree with TRBD1. CDR3 length: 16 residues. After removal of 4 bases from V and 3 bases from J, the junction contained 7 bases not matched to a gene. CDR1 is MNHEY and CDR2 is SVGAGI in the germline V gene. The CDR3 DNA is TGTGCCAGCAGTTTTATGGGGACAGGGTTCTACAATGAGCAGTTCTTC. Translation: CASSFMGTGFYNEQFF.

The chain couples TRBV2 to TRBJ2-1; 7 bases line up with TRBD1. This CDR3 region has 14 residues. The germline V gene encodes CDR1 SNHLY and CDR2 FYNNEI. V was pared by 3 bases and J by 5 bases, with 4 bases of the junction left unmatched. In DNA form, the CDR3 reads TGTGCCAGCAGTGATATGACAGGGAACAATGAGCAGTTCTTC. Its protein product is CASSDMTGNNEQFF. The full variable domain, its missing parts supplied by reference TRBV2 and TRBJ2-1, is EPEVTQTPSHQVTQMGQEVILRCVPISNHLYFYWYRQILGQKVEFLVSFYNNEISEKSEIFDDQFSVERPDGSNFTLKIRSTKLEDSAMYFCASSDMTGNNEQFFGPGTRLTVL.

CDR3 DNA: TGTGCCAGCAGCCACCCAACAGGGGGCGCGGATGAAAAACTGTTTTTT. This sequence encodes CASSHPTGGADEKLFF. The V and J genes are TRBV4-2 and TRBJ1-4; 9 nucleotides match TRBD1. The ends lost 3 bases at V and 6 bases at J; junction bases unmatched: 8. The CDR3 length is 16 residues. CDR1 is LGHNA, CDR2 YNFKEQ, per germline.

The rearrangement joins TRBV28 to TRBJ1-2; no clear D gene. Trimming left V 8 bases short and J 2 bases short, with 18 bases between. Looked up from germline, CDR1 is MDHEN and CDR2 is SYDVKM. CDR3 size: 15 residues. The chain's CDR3 is CASEPPGYHNYGYTF. CDR3 sequence (DNA): TGTGCCAGCGAACCTCCAGGTTACCACAACTATGGCTACACCTTC.

This clone was seen a handful of times. The chain employs TRBV4-2 and TRBJ2-2; 8 nucleotides agree with TRBD1. This CDR3 has 15 residues. From germline, CDR1 is LGHNA and CDR2 YNFKEQ. J gave up 3 bases and V 3 bases, and 3 bases lay outside the gene matches. Written as DNA, the CDR3 is TGTGCCAGCAGCCACGGACAGGGCGACACCGGGGAGCTGTTTTTT. This sequence encodes CASSHGQGDTGELFF.

CDR3 region: CASSLGTGDRETQYF. In DNA, the CDR3 is TGCGCCAGCAGCTTGGGGACAGGAGACAGAGAGACCCAGTACTTC. The J gene is TRBJ2-5, the V gene TRBV5-1; 7 bases line up with TRBD1. CDR1 and CDR2 from the germline V gene are SGHRS and YFSETQ. Unmatched junction bases numbered 6, after V lost 0 bases and J lost 4 bases. The CDR3 length is 15 residues.

The rearrangement uses TRBV19 and TRBJ2-6; D gene uncertain. The length of the CDR3 is 15 residues. Germline-derived CDR1 and CDR2 are LNHDA and SQIVND (reference sequence). With 7 bases removed from V and 4 bases from J, the gap between germline ends came to 14 bases. CDR3 bases: TGTGCCAGTAATTTGGAGAGGTGGGGGGCCAACGTCCTGACTTTC. It codes for CASNLERWGANVLTF.

This clone was counted a few times. The chain couples TRBV21-1 to TRBJ2-1; the tabulated D call, TRBD1, remains unverified against the DNA. TRBV21-1 is deemed a pseudogene. The CDR3 is made up of 15 amino acids. This CDR3 reads CASSKPPGAYNEQFF. DNA of the CDR3: TGTGCCAGCAGCAAACCGCCAGGCGCGTACAATGAGCAGTTCTTC.

This sequence joins TRBV2 and TRBJ2-7; 8 bases fit TRBD2. With V trimmed by 2 bases and J by 2 bases, 2 bases remained unmatched. Germline V gene lookup returns CDR1 SNHLY and CDR2 FYNNEI. The CDR3 totals 14 residues. DNA for the CDR3: TGTGCCAGCAGTGAACCCGGGAGGGCCTACGAGCAGTACTTC. Translated: CASSEPGRAYEQYF.

The CDR3 region has the DNA TGTGCCACCAGCAGAGCTAGAGGACAGGGAACCGGGGAGCTGTTTTTT. Amino acids: CATSRARGQGTGELFF. The chain has TRBV15 and TRBJ2-2; 8 bases are shared with TRBD1. Germline CDR1 is LNHNV and CDR2 is YYDKDF (reference sequence). This CDR3 is built from 16 residues. V gave up 1 base and J gave up 5 bases; unmatched junction bases: 6.

The V call is TRBV19, the J call TRBJ2-3, with D tentatively TRBD2 (5 bases). Trimming shortened V by 6 bases and J by 2 bases, and 12 bases separated the two germline ends. The CDR3 has 14 residues. Germline assignment: CDR1 LNHDA and CDR2 SQIVND (reference sequence). This CDR3 reads CASSRLGDTDTQYF. CDR3 DNA sequence: TGTGCCAGTAGCCGCCTGGGAGACACAGATACGCAGTATTTT.

The rearrangement uses TRBV9 and TRBJ2-5; D perhaps matches TRBD2 (7 bases). Germline CDR1 and CDR2: SGDLS and YYNGEE. CDR3 length: 16 amino acids. The ends were cut back, 0 bases at V and 4 bases at J, with 16 bases in the middle. CDR3 sequence: CASSVESGIGGETQYF. Here the CDR3 DNA reads TGTGCCAGCAGCGTAGAGAGCGGGATAGGGGGAGAGACCCAGTACTTC.

J is TRBJ1-4 and V is TRBV4-1, with D possibly matching TRBD1 (6 bases). The CDR3 is made up of 16 amino acids. With 4 bases removed from V and 5 bases from J, the gap between germline ends came to 17 bases. Germline CDR1 reads MGHRA; CDR2 reads YSYEKL. The CDR3 coding sequence is TGCGCCAGCAGCCTTGCCATACTGCAGGGGAATGAAAAACTGTTTTTT. Translated: CASSLAILQGNEKLFF.

A few counts support this clone. V is TRBV3-1 (or the pseudogene TRBV3-2) and J is TRBJ1-1, with D hard to call. V was pared by 4 bases and J by 11 bases, with 17 bases between. CDR1 is LGHDT, CDR2 YNNKEL, per germline (reference sequence). This CDR3 is built from 13 residues. Here the CDR3 DNA reads TGTGCCAGCAGCCCCCTTGGGGAGGTAGGTGCTTTCTTT. Residues: CASSPLGEVGAFF.

This clone was found once. The rearrangement links TRBV11-1 to TRBJ2-3; 8 bases are a match to TRBD1. The ends lost 0 bases at V and 3 bases at J; junction bases unmatched: 5. The CDR3 loop spans 16 amino acids. CDR1 is SGHAT and CDR2 is FQDESV in the germline V gene (reference sequence). The CDR3 sequence: CASSLAPRGRTDTQYF. In DNA form, the CDR3 reads TGTGCCAGCAGCTTAGCGCCCAGGGGGCGGACAGATACGCAGTATTTT.

The rearrangement joins TRBV21-1 to TRBJ2-2; the D call TRBD1 from the table was never checked on the DNA. TRBV21-1 is assigned pseudogene status. The CDR3 spans 16 residues. CDR3 region: CASSNEGQGNTGELFF. The CDR3, as DNA: TGTGCCAGCAGCAATGAGGGACAGGGGAACACCGGGGAGCTGTTTTTT.